This T cell receptor beta chain was profiled in a study of cytomegalovirus exposure and HLA in healthy donors. Study-level points and caveats: Earlier results showed most TCR beta V segments being productive about 90% or about 30% of the time. The study listed roughly 160 cytomegalovirus-associated TCR beta chains.

The PCR made use of 60 Vbeta and 13 Jbeta primers. Data came from immunoSEQ multiplex PCR; TCRdb stores just in-frame clones and leaves some out. In the table there are about 160,000 clones, roughly 84% of which are singletons. J gave up 9 bases and V 3 bases, and 4 bases lay outside the gene matches. The germline V gene has CDR1 SGHNT and CDR2 YENEEA. The CDR3 runs 14 residues. Note on this clone: Antigen specificity is unknown.

Sequencing used PBMCs. The TCR comes from a woman aged 18-30 years in good health and CMV-seronegative. The chain employs TRBV11-3 and TRBJ2-1, with 11 positions matching TRBD2. The CDR3 DNA is TGTGCCAGCAGCTTTAGCGGGGGGGCCGCTGAGCAGTTCTTC. This encodes CASSFSGGAAEQFF.